This TCR beta chain was sequenced in a study of blood T cell repertoires in COVID-19 (dated by TCRdb to 2018 to 2020). Turning to the overall study: The collaborator samples originated in the United States, Italy and Spain and spanned the acute and convalescent phases of COVID-19. The samples were drawn from the first 160 participants of the ongoing ImmuneRACE study and from 950 to 1,500 subjects provided by 6 global collaborators. Subjects who had been exposed to COVID-19, were actively infected with it, or had recovered from it provided the deeply sampled blood TCRbeta repertoires that made up the dataset. The prospective study material was composed of cDNA or gDNA derived from T cells, B-cell-depleted T cells, or PBMCs. Sample metadata almost always included a de-identified subject ID, COVID-19 status, age in years and sex. Where available, HLA class I and class II types were taken from metadata supplied by the sample provider and were not determined by assay-based typing. A freely available public database, intended as a resource for researchers studying the immune response to SARS-CoV-2, is where the repertoires were released. General findings and caveats noted by the study authors: The quantity of clinical and demographic metadata differed by source and by participant and was supplied without curation.

TCRbeta CDR3 regions were amplified from genomic DNA using the immunoSEQ Assay, a bias-controlled multiplex PCR. The authors' pipeline ran thus. The number of nucleated cells in each sample was estimated from the amplification of reference gene primers within the assay. Sequence reads were collapsed and filtered to measure the absolute abundance of every unique TCRbeta CDR3 rearrangement. For each sample, productive Simpson clonality was calculated as the square root of Simpson's diversity index across productive rearrangements. This immuneACCESS table, as held by TCRdb, lists in-frame sequences with V and J called but not all clones. Of the missing ones, under half trace to an unresolved V gene in checked studies; the others have no known cause. V, J and clone size derive from that table, while D and trimming were established from the DNA sequence. This sample has roughly 250,000 clones in its table, and about 80% of those were observed once. The ten largest clones represent approximately 9% of the sample.

About this clone: The target of this receptor is not known. Base qualities are not at hand, and no much larger clone is one base apart.

Looking up the germline V gene yields CDR1 SQVTM and CDR2 ANQGSEA. V is cut back by 0 bases and J by 5 bases, with 8 bases in the junction unmatched. Taken from cysteine to phenylalanine, the CDR3 has 17 residues. The DNA shown is the 51-base CDR3, in frame from base 1. Whole blood was collected in K2EDTA tubes by collaborating institutions according to the institutions' own protocols. Collaborator samples were shipped for TCRbeta analysis as frozen whole blood, isolated PBMCs, or DNA extracted from either sample type. This clonotype was obtained from a human donor in a cohort sampled during active COVID-19. The receptor chain draws on TRBV29-1 and TRBJ2-1, and 12 bases in between align with TRBD2. Specimen: peripheral blood. The CDR3 corresponds to CSVEDLTSGRQNNEQFF. The sequence in DNA is TGCAGCGTTGAAGATTTAACTAGCGGGAGGCAGAACAATGAGCAGTTCTTC.